One T cell receptor beta chain is described in this entry. The germline V gene encodes CDR1 SGHDT and CDR2 YYEEEE. Trimming took 1 base from V and 0 from J, leaving 14 bases between them. The CDR3 spans 17 residues. The data were obtained in a study of blood T cell repertoires in COVID-19. Using immunoSEQ multiplex PCR, the repertoire was profiled, and TCRdb retains in-frame clones only, with some absent. This sample carries 150,000 to 200,000 clones, approximately 86% of them seen once, and the ten largest clones take 20% to 25%. This clonotype originated in a woman aged 35 to 49 in a cohort exposed to, infected with or recovered from COVID-19 (not recorded which). V gene TRBV5-6 combines with J gene TRBJ1-5; D might be TRBD1 (6 bases). The material sequenced was PBMCs or T cells enriched from blood (not recorded which). CDR3: CASSLRGGLYSNQPQHF. CDR3 in DNA: TGTGCCAGCAGCTTGAGGGGGGGGCTATATAGCAATCAGCCCCAGCATTTT.